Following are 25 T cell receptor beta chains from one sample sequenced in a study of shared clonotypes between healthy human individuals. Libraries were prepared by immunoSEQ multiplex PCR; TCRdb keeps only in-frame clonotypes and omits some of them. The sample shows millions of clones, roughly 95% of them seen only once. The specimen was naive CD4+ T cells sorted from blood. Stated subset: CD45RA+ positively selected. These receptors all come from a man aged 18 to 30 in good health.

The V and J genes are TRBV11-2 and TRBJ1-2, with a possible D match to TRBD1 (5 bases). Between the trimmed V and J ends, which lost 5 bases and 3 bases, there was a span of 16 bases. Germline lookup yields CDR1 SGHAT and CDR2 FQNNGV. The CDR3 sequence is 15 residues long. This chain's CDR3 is CASSLSTGTYYGYTF. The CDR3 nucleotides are TGTGCCAGCAGCCTCTCAACAGGCACTTACTATGGCTACACCTTC.

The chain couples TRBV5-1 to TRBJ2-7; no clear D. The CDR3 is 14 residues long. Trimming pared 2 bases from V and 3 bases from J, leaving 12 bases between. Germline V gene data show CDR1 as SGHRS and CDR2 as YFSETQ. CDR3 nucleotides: TGCGCCAGCAGCTTTGGCGACGAGATCTACGAGCAGTACTTC. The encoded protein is CASSFGDEIYEQYF.

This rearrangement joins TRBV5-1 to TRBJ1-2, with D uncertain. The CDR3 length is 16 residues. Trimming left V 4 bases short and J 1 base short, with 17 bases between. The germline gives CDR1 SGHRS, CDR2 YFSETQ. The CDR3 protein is CASSPDGNKGNYGYTF. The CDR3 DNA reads TGCGCCAGCAGCCCCGACGGAAACAAGGGTAACTATGGCTACACCTTC.

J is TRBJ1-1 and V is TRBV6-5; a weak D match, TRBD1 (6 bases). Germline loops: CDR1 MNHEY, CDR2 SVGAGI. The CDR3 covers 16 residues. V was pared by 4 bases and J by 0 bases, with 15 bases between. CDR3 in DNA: TGTGCCAGCAGTTCGACAGGTTTGGGCATGAACACTGAAGCTTTCTTT. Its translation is CASSSTGLGMNTEAFF.

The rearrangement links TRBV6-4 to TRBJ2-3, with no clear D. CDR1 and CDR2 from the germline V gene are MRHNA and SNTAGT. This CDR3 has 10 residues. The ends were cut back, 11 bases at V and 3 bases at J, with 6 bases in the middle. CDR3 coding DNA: TGTGCCCCCAGGACAGATACGCAGTATTTT. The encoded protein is CAPRTDTQYF.

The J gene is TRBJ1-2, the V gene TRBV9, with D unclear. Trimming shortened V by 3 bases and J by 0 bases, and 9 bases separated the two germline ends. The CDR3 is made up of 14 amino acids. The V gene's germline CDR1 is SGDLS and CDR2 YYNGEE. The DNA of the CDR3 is TGTGCCAGCAGCGCCTCCACTGCTAACTATGGCTACACCTTC. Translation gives CASSASTANYGYTF.

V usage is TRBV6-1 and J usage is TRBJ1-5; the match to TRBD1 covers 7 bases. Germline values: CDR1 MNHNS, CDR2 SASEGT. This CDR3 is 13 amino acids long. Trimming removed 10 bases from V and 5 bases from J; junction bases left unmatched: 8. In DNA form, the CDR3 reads TGTGCCACGGCCCGGGACAGCTATCAGCCCCAGCATTTT. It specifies CATARDSYQPQHF.

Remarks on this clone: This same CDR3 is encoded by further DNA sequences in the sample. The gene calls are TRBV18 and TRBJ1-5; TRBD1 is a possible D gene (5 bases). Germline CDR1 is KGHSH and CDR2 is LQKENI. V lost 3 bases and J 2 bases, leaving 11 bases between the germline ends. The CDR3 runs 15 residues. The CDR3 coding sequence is TGTGCCAGCTCACCGCCCGGGACCGGCAATCAGCCCCAGCATTTT. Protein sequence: CASSPPGTGNQPQHF. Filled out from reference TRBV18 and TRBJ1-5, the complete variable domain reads NAGVMQNPRHLVRRRGQEARLRCSPMKGHSHVYWYRQLPEEGLKFMVYLQKENIIDESGMPKERFSAEFPKEGPSILRIQQVVRGDSAAYFCASSPPGTGNQPQHFGDGTRLSIL.

The CDR3 sequence: CASRAAISVEKLFF. The CDR3 region has the DNA TGCGCCAGCAGGGCAGCCATTTCGGTTGAAAAACTGTTTTTT. The V call is TRBV4-3, the J call TRBJ1-4; D is unclear. This CDR3 has 14 residues. The germline V and J ends were trimmed by 6 bases and 7 bases, with 15 bases remaining between them. CDR1 and CDR2 from the germline V gene are LGHNA and YSLEER.

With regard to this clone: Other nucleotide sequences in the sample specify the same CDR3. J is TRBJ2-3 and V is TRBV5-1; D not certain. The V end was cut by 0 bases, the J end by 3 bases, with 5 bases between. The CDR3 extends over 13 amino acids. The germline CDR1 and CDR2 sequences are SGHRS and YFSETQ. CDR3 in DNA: TGCGCCAGCAGCTTGGCTGGGACAGATACGCAGTATTTT. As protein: CASSLAGTDTQYF.

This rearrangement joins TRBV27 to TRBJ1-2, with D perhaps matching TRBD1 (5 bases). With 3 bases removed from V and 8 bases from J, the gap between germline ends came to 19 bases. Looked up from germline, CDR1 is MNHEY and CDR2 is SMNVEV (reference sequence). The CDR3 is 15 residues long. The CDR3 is CASSFQGRRSDGYTF. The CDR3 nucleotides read TGTGCCAGCAGTTTTCAGGGCCGAAGAAGTGACGGCTACACCTTC.

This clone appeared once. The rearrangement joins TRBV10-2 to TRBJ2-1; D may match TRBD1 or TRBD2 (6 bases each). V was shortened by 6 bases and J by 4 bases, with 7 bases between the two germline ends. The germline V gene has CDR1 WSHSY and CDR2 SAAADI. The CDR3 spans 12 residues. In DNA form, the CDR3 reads TGCGCCAGCAGAGGGGGGTACAATGAGCAGTTCTTC. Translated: CASRGGYNEQFF.

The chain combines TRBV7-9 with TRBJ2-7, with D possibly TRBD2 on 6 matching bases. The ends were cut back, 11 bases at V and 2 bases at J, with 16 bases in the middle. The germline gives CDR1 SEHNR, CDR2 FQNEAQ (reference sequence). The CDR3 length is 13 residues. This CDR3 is CALPAGRAYEQYF. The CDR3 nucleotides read TGTGCCCTCCCGGCCGGGAGAGCCTACGAGCAGTACTTC.

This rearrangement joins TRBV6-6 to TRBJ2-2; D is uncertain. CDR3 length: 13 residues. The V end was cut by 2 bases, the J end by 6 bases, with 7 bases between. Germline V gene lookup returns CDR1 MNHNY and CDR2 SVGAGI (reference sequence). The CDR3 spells CASSYGVPGELFF. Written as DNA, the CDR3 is TGTGCCAGCAGTTACGGGGTACCCGGGGAGCTGTTTTTT.

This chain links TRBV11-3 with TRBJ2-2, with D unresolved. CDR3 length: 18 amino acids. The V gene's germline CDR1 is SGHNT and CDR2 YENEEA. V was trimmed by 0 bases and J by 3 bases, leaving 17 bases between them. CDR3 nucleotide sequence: TGTGCCAGCAGCTTAGATCTTTTCGGGCAGCAAGACACCGGGGAGCTGTTTTTT. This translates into CASSLDLFGQQDTGELFF.

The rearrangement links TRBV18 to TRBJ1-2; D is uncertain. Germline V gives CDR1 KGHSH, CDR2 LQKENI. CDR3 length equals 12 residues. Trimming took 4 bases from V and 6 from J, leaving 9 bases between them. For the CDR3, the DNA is TGTGCCAGCTCACGAGGAACGGATGGCTACACCTTC. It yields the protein CASSRGTDGYTF. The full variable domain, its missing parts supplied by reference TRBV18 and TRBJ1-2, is NAGVMQNPRHLVRRRGQEARLRCSPMKGHSHVYWYRQLPEEGLKFMVYLQKENIIDESGMPKERFSAEFPKEGPSILRIQQVVRGDSAAYFCASSRGTDGYTFGSGTRLTVV.

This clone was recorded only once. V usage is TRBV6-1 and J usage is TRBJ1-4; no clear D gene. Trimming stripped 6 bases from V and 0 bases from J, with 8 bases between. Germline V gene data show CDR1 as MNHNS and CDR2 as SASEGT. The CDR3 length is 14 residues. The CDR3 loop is CASREGATNEKLFF. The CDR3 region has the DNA TGTGCCAGCAGAGAGGGCGCAACTAATGAAAAACTGTTTTTT.

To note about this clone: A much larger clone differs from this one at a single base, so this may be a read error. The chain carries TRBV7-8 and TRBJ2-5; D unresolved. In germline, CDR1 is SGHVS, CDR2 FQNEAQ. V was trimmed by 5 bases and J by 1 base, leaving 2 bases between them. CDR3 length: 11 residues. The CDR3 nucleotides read TGTGCCAGCAGCATCCAAGAGACCCAGTACTTC. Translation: CASSIQETQYF.

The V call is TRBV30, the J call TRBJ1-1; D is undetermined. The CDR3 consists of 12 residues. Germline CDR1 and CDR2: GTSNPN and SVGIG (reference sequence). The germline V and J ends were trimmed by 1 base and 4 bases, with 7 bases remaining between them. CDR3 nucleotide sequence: TGTGCCTGGAGTGCAAGCCCCACTGAAGCTTTCTTT. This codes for CAWSASPTEAFF.

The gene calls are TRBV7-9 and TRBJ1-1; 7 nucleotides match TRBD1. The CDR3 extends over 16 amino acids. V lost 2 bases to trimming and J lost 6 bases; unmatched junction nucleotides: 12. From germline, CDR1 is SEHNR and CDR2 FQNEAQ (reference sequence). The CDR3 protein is CASSLLGTVPFAEAFF. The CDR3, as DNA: TGTGCCAGCAGCTTACTGGGGACAGTACCTTTCGCTGAAGCTTTCTTT. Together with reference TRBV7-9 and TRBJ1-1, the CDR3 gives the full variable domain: DTGVSQNPRHKITKRGQNVTFRCDPISEHNRLYWYRQTLGQGPEFLTYFQNEAQLEKSRLLSDRFSAERPKGSFSTLEIQRTEQGDSAMYLCASSLLGTVPFAEAFFGQGTRLTVV.

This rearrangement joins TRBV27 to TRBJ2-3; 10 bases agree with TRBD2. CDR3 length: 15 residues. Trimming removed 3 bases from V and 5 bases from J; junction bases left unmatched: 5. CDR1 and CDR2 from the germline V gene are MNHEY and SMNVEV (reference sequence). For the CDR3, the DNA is TGTGCCAGCAGTTTTTATCTAGCGGGAGTAGATACGCAGTATTTT. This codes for CASSFYLAGVDTQYF.

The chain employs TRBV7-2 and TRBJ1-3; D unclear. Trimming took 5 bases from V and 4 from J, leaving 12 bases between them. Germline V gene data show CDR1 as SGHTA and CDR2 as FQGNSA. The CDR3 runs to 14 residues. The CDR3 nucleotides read TGTGCCAGCAGCCCAAGGGTAACGGGAAACACCATATATTTT. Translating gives CASSPRVTGNTIYF.

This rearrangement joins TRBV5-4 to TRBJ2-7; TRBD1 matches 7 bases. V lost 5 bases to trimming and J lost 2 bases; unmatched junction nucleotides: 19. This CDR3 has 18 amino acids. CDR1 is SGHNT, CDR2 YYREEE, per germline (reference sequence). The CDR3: CASSRAQQGIPKPYEQYF. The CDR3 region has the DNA TGTGCCAGCAGTCGAGCCCAACAGGGGATACCTAAACCCTACGAGCAGTACTTC. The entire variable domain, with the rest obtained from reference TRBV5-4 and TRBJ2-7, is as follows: ETGVTQSPTHLIKTRGQQVTLRCSSQSGHNTVSWYQQALGQGPQFIFQYYREEENGRGNFPPRFSGLQFPNYSSELNVNALELDDSALYLCASSRAQQGIPKPYEQYFGPGTRLTVT.

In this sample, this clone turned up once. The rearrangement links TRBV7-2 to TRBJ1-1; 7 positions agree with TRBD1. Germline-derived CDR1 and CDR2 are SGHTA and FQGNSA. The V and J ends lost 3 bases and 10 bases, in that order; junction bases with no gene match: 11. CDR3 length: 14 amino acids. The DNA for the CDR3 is TGTGCCAGCAGCTTTTATGCAGGGGGAGGTGGAGCTTTCTTT. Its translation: CASSFYAGGGGAFF.

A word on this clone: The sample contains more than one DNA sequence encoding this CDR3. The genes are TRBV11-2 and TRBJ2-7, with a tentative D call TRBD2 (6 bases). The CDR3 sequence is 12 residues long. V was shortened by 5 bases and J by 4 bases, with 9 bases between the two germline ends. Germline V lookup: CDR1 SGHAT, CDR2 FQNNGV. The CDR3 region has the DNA TGTGCCAGCAGCAGCGGGTTGTACGAGCAGTACTTC. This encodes CASSSGLYEQYF.